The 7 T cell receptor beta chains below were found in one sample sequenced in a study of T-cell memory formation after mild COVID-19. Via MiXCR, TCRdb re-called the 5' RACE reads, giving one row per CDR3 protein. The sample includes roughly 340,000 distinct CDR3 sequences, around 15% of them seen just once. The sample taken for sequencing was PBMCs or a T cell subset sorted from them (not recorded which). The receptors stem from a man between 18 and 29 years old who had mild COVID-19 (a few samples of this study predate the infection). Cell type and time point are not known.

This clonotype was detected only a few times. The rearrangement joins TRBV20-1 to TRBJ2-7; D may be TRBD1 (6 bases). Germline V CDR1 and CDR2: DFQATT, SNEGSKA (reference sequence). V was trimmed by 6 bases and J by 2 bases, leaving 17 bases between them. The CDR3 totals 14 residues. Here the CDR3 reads CSAMAGQGPYEQYF. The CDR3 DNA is TGCAGTGCCATGGCCGGGCAGGGGCCCTACGAGCAGTACTTC.

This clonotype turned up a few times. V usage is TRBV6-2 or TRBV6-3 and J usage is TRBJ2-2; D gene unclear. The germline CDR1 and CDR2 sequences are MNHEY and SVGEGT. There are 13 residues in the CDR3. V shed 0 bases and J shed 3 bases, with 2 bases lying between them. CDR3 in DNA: TGTGCCAGCAGTTACTCTCACACCGGGGAGCTGTTTTTT. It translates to CASSYSHTGELFF.

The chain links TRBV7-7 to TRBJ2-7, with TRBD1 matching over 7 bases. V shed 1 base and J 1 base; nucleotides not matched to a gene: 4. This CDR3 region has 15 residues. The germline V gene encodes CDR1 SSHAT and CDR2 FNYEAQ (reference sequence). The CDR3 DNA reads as TGTGCCAGCAGCTTAGGCTCAGGGGGTTCCTACGAGCAGTACTTC. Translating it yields CASSLGSGGSYEQYF.

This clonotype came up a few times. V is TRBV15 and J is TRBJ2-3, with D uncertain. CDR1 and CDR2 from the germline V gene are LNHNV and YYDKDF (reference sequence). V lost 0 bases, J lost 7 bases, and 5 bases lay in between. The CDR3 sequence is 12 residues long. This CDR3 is CATSREVNTQYF. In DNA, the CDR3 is TGTGCCACCAGCAGAGAGGTAAATACGCAGTATTTT.

The CDR3: CASSYSDGSYGYTF. Written as DNA, the CDR3 is TGTGCCAGCAGTTATTCGGACGGATCCTATGGCTACACCTTC. The V gene is TRBV6-5, the J gene TRBJ1-2, with D uncertain. Trimming pared 3 bases from V and 4 bases from J, leaving 12 bases between. Germline loops: CDR1 MNHEY, CDR2 SVGAGI. CDR3 length: 14 residues.

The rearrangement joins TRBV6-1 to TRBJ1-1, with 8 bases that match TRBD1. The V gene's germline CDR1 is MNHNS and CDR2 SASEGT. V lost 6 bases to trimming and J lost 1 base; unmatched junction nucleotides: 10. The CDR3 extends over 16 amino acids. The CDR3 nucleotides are TGTGCCAGCAGGACCCAATCCGGGACAGGGAACACTGAAGCTTTCTTT. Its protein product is CASRTQSGTGNTEAFF.

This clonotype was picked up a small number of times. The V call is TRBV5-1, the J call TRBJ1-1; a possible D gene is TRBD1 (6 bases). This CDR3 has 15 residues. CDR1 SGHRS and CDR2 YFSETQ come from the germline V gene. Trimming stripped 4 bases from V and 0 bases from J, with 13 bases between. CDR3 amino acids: CASSMTGLLNTEAFF. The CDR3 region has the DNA TGCGCCAGCAGCATGACAGGTCTCCTGAACACTGAAGCTTTCTTT. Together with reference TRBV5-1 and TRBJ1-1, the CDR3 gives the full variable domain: KAGVTQTPRYLIKTRGQQVTLSCSPISGHRSVSWYQQTPGQGLQFLFEYFSETQRNKGNFPGRFSGRQFSNSRSEMNVSTLELGDSALYLCASSMTGLLNTEAFFGQGTRLTVV.